This entry concerns a single T cell receptor (beta chain). The target antigen is unknown. These data originate in a study of cytomegalovirus exposure and HLA in healthy donors. The PCR employed 60 Vbeta primers together with 13 Jbeta primers. Sequencing was performed with immunoSEQ multiplex PCR; in TCRdb, only in-frame clones are kept and a portion is missing. This table holds about 160,000 clones, about four fifths found once. V shed 6 bases and J shed 2 bases, with 8 bases lying between them. The CDR3 is 12 amino acids. Germline values: CDR1 SNHLY, CDR2 FYNNEI. Broader study findings: 16,951 TCR beta sequences were associated with HLA alleles at 0.05 false discovery rate in a later analysis. Researchers catalogued about 150 TCR beta chains as cytomegalovirus-associated.

The chain has TRBV2 and TRBJ2-7; D not resolved. The sample was PBMCs. The receptor's source is a man aged 50-60 years in good health and CMV-seropositive. The CDR3, as DNA: TGTGCCAGCAGGAGAGAAACCTACGAGCAGTACTTC. Translating it yields CASRRETYEQYF.